The clone carrying this T cell receptor beta chain was counted only a few times. The antigen remains undetermined. This record belongs to a study of CD8 T cells in ankylosing spondylitis. TCRdb fed the 5' RACE reads into MiXCR, producing one record per CDR3 protein. The sample records 220,000 or so distinct CDR3 sequences, about 17% being singletons. Overall study results and limits: Seemingly distinctive of ankylosing spondylitis blood was a TCR beta motif formed by eight highly homologous variants.

With V trimmed by 4 bases and J by 7 bases, 12 bases remained unmatched. CDR1 and CDR2 (germline): SGHVS, FQNEAQ. The CDR3 length is 16 residues. The chain carries TRBV7-8 and TRBJ2-1; 8 nucleotides match TRBD2. The TCR comes from a male donor with ankylosing spondylitis. The material sequenced was blood, either unsorted or a sorted T cell fraction (not recorded which). CDR3 bases: TGTGCCAGCAGCTCCCAGGTGATAGCGGGACCTAATGAGCAGTTCTTC. Translated, it gives CASSSQVIAGPNEQFF.